The entry below describes one T cell receptor (beta chain). Its antigen specificity is not known. Base qualities were left out, and no much larger clone turns up one base away. The donors were roughly 40 Caucasian individuals from Russia, aged 6 to 90 years, who were systemically healthy. Each donor gave roughly 9 milliliters of peripheral blood, drawn into EDTA-treated Vacutainer tubes. Ficoll-Paque density-gradient centrifugation was used to isolate PBMCs, with at least 6.5 million per sample. Total RNA, at least 6 micrograms per sample, was extracted from PBMCs with Trizol reagent. Naive CD45RAhigh/CD27high T cell percentages were measured by flow cytometry on a PBMC aliquot from every donor. From V the trimming removes 3 bases and from J it removes 2 bases, while the gene matches leave 10 bases of the junction unaccounted for. The cysteine opens and the phenylalanine closes a CDR3 of 18 amino acids. Only the CDR3 portion is preserved as DNA: 54 bases, with reading frame beginning at the first base. According to the germline V gene, CDR1 reads SGHRS and CDR2 reads YFSETQ.

Libraries were constructed by 5' RACE. The reads were generated on an Illumina HiSeq 2500. A second PCR of about 6 to 11 cycles was performed with a sample-barcoded 5' primer and a J-beta primer mix. Each TCR beta cDNA molecule received a unique molecular identifier from a template-switch 5' adaptor carrying 12 random nucleotides. Each sample yielded at least 2.5 million CDR3-containing paired-end reads. The Mint cDNA synthesis kit, primed by a TRBC-specific oligonucleotide, was used to synthesize first-strand cDNA from all RNA. Following uracil-DNA glycosylase treatment, a first 18-cycle PCR with universal primers M1SS and BC2_uni_R was performed on all cDNA. The authors processed their data as follows. For normalization, 1 million high-quality reads were randomly selected from each sample, with every read carrying a distinct molecular identifier. Reads sharing molecular identifiers were discarded rather than binned into consensus sequences. MiTCR, run with a Q25 quality threshold and the strictest error-elimination algorithm, handled CDR3 identification, clonotype clustering and error correction. A nonparametric unseen species model using Euler transformation provided a lower-bound estimate of total TCR beta diversity. The public reads were reprocessed in TCRdb via fastp at Q25 and MiXCR, keeping in-frame beta chains. A single entry per CDR3 protein holds the most common genes and DNA from its merged rows. The V and J calls here are based on TCRdb, not the publication. Here the sample has 1,500,000 or so distinct CDR3 sequences; roughly 64% occur a single time. Of the sample, 6.5% to 8.5% is held by the ten largest clones.

This entry is derived from a study of blood T cells in healthy people across ages (dated by TCRdb to 2013 to 2016). For the wider study: In model experiments, roughly one uniquely barcoded TCR beta cDNA molecule per two T cells was captured by template switching. Age-related changes in TCR beta repertoire diversity were measured in the study by deep sequencing normalized with unique cDNA molecular identifiers. Donors were grouped into four age groups: young (average roughly 17 years), middle-aged (roughly 37), aged (around 62) and long-lived (roughly 80). To avoid experimental bias, donors of different ages were distributed randomly across sequencing lanes. Two additional independent replicas of 1 million unique cDNA reads from the same blood draw were analyzed for two donors (one aged 18 to 30 and one aged 80 or older). The research as a whole found: Because donor CMV infection status was unknown, age-related changes in expanded clonotypes were potentially confounded. Estimates of total diversity from one million sequenced T cells were regarded as lower bounds and underestimates. Conclusive comparison of naive and antigen-experienced compartments was prevented by the profiling of bulk unsorted PBMCs. The percentage of naive T cells measured by flow cytometry correlated strongly with observed TCR beta diversity. As age increased, observed TCR beta diversity per million T cells dropped in a roughly linear way, and a significant reduction was already evident by age 40. The long-lived group showed more naive CD4+ T cells, fewer expanded clones and increased TCR diversity than the aged group, suggesting age selection.

The source is a man aged 18 to 35 in good health. Material: blood. This sequence uses TRBV5-1 and TRBJ2-3, with 12 bases matching TRBD2. For the CDR3, the sequence is CASSYGLAGPLFTDTQYF. The nucleotide sequence reads as follows: TGCGCCAGCAGCTACGGACTAGCGGGGCCTCTCTTCACAGATACGCAGTATTTT.